This T cell receptor beta chain stems from a study of cytomegalovirus exposure and HLA in healthy donors. Study-wide findings and caveats: About 87% or about 30% of the time was how often most TCR beta V segments were productive, according to an earlier analysis.

As for this clone: No antigen is known for it.

Both 60 Vbeta primers and 13 Jbeta primers went into the PCR. As processed by the authors: The count from a later analysis was 70 million to 85 million unique TCR beta chains, 9 million to 12 million of them shared. Repertoires were generated with immunoSEQ multiplex PCR, while TCRdb's copy carries only in-frame clones and drops some. The V and J calls and clone size are taken from that table; D and trimming were inferred from the DNA. The sample carries over 85,000 clones, around 70% recorded once. V gave up 2 bases and J gave up 8 bases; unmatched junction bases: 7. This CDR3 is 15 amino acids long. The germline V gene encodes CDR1 WNHNN and CDR2 SYGVQD (reference sequence).

Sequencing was performed on PBMCs. This chain joins TRBV10-1 and TRBJ2-1; 9 nucleotides agree with TRBD2. This clonotype originated in a female donor in good health and CMV-seronegative. CDR3 protein: CASSEDSGSSDEQFF. Written as DNA, the CDR3 is TGCGCCAGCAGTGAGGATAGCGGGAGTTCCGATGAGCAGTTCTTC.